This is a list of T cell receptor beta chains from one sample in a study of blood T cell repertoires in COVID-19. TCRdb's copy holds only in-frame clones and misses some; the assay was immunoSEQ multiplex PCR. The sample carries some 150,000 clones, around 76% recorded once. Sequencing used peripheral blood. The receptors were gathered from a woman aged 70-85 years with acute or convalescent COVID-19. Both conserved end residues are part of each CDR3. Each record gives: clone size, D gene, J gene, V gene, CDR3 protein, CDR3 DNA. The D gene is left open where the match is weak. A row's size may be missing; if present it is once, few, many or a size class.

>.|.|TRBJ2-3|TRBV7-2
CASSPSRSADTQYF
TGTGCCAGCAGCCCCTCGCGTAGCGCAGATACGCAGTATTTT
>.|.|TRBJ1-1|TRBV7-9
CASSRGWGGSTEAFF
TGTGCCAGCAGCCGGGGGTGGGGCGGTAGCACTGAAGCTTTCTTT
>.|.|TRBJ1-2|TRBV7-3
CASSRFGVGSGGYTF
TGTGCCAGCAGCCGTTTCGGGGTGGGTAGCGGTGGCTACACCTTC
>.|.|TRBJ1-4|TRBV4-3
CASSKDWGRGPNEKLFF
TGCGCCAGCAGCAAAGATTGGGGGCGTGGGCCTAATGAAAAACTGTTTTTT
>.|TRBD1|TRBJ1-5|TRBV5-3
CARSLPDRGHQPQHF
TGTGCCAGAAGCTTGCCGGACAGGGGGCACCAGCCCCAGCATTTT
>.|.|TRBJ2-6|TRBV30
CAWTEGVAGANVLTF
TGTGCCTGGACGGAGGGAGTTGCTGGGGCCAACGTCCTGACTTTC
>.|.|TRBJ1-1|TRBV6-5
CASIRQDEAFF
TGTGCCAGCATACGACAGGATGAAGCTTTCTTT
>.|TRBD2|TRBJ2-1|TRBV7-2
CASSRTSGGLYNEQFF
TGTGCCAGCAGCCGGACTAGCGGGGGATTGTACAATGAGCAGTTCTTC
>.|.|TRBJ1-2|TRBV6-5
CASSYRGGLDNYGYTF
TGTGCCAGCAGTTACCGGGGAGGTTTGGATAACTATGGCTACACCTTC
>.|.|TRBJ2-1|TRBV24-1
CATSGPGYGEQFF
TGTGCCACCAGTGGGCCAGGTTACGGTGAGCAGTTCTTC
>.|TRBD1|TRBJ2-3|TRBV29-1
CSVGRTGIDTQYF
TGCAGCGTTGGTAGGACAGGGATAGATACGCAGTATTTT
>.|TRBD1|TRBJ1-1|TRBV6-2/TRBV6-3
CASSWTDRGEGTNTEAFF
TGTGCCAGCAGTTGGACCGACAGGGGCGAAGGGACGAACACTGAAGCTTTCTTT
>.|.|TRBJ1-2|TRBV5-6
CASTVGGLNYGYTF
TGTGCCAGCACCGTGGGCGGACTGAACTATGGCTACACCTTC
>few|.|TRBJ2-7|TRBV5-5
CASSRDFTTYEQYF
TGTGCCAGCAGCCGGGACTTTACCACCTACGAGCAGTACTTC
>.|.|TRBJ1-1|TRBV12-3/TRBV12-4
CASSFSKGTEAFF
TGTGCCAGCAGTTTTTCGAAGGGGACTGAAGCTTTCTTT
>.|TRBD2|TRBJ2-2|TRBV7-9
CASSPLTGLAGTNTGELFF
TGTGCCAGCAGTCCACTCACGGGACTAGCGGGAACTAACACCGGGGAGCTGTTTTTT
>.|.|TRBJ2-3|TRBV20-1
CSASGAGLDTQYF
TGCAGTGCTAGTGGGGCCGGACTGGATACGCAGTATTTT
>.|TRBD1|TRBJ1-2|TRBV28
CASRLGTALNYGYTF
TGTGCCAGCAGACTGGGGACAGCCCTTAACTATGGCTACACCTTC
>.|.|TRBJ1-5|TRBV19
CASSILGGSQSNQPQHF
TGTGCCAGTAGTATCCTCGGCGGCAGCCAAAGCAATCAGCCCCAGCATTTT
>once|.|TRBJ2-3|TRBV6-5
CASLSPRADTQYF
TGTGCCAGCCTGAGTCCCCGGGCAGATACGCAGTATTTT
>.|.|TRBJ1-5|TRBV4-3
CASSQDRGQPQHF
TGCGCCAGCAGCCAAGACAGGGGTCAGCCCCAGCATTTT
>few|.|TRBJ2-2|TRBV20-1
CSASTGSTTGELFF
TGCAGTGCTAGTACCGGGTCGACCACCGGGGAGCTGTTTTTT
>.|TRBD1|TRBJ2-3|TRBV4-2
CASSQGQGEWTDTQYF
TGTGCCAGCAGCCAAGGGCAGGGGGAGTGGACAGATACGCAGTATTTT
>few|.|TRBJ2-7|TRBV12-3/TRBV12-4
CASSTTGLEQYF
TGTGCCAGCAGCACGACAGGCCTCGAGCAGTACTTC
>.|.|TRBJ1-6|TRBV6-6
CASSYDAGNSPLHF
TGTGCCAGCAGTTACGACGCGGGAAATTCACCCCTCCACTTT
>.|TRBD1|TRBJ1-2|TRBV5-4
CASSLRGSHGYTF
TGTGCCAGCAGCCTCAGGGGGAGTCATGGCTACACCTTC
>.|.|TRBJ2-1|TRBV9
CASSVYDSPGNEQFF
TGTGCCAGCAGCGTATACGACTCCCCCGGGAATGAGCAGTTCTTC
>.|TRBD1|TRBJ1-1|TRBV7-9
CASSLGAGGTEAFF
TGTGCCAGCAGCTTAGGCGCAGGGGGCACTGAAGCTTTCTTT
>.|TRBD2|TRBJ2-3|TRBV7-2
CASSLVVAGVVSGGTQYF
TGTGCCAGCAGCTTAGTGGTGGCGGGGGTCGTATCTGGTGGTACGCAGTATTTT
>.|.|TRBJ1-1|TRBV4-2
CASSQGSRRLNTEAFF
TGTGCCAGCAGCCAAGGTTCCAGGAGGCTTAACACTGAAGCTTTCTTT
>.|TRBD1|TRBJ1-5|TRBV4-1
CASSQWTGEQPQHF
TGCGCCAGCAGCCAGTGGACAGGAGAGCAGCCCCAGCATTTT
>.|TRBD1|TRBJ1-4|TRBV7-9
CASSSSTGDDEKLFF
TGTGCCAGCAGCTCCTCGACAGGGGACGACGAAAAACTGTTTTTT
>.|TRBD2|TRBJ2-7|TRBV18
CASSPETAGYEQYF
TGTGCCAGCTCACCAGAGACAGCGGGATACGAGCAGTACTTC
>.|TRBD1|TRBJ2-7|TRBV5-6
CASSATGGEQYF
TGTGCCAGCAGCGCGACAGGGGGAGAGCAGTACTTC
>.|TRBD1|TRBJ1-5|TRBV5-8
CASSLEFGQGSVQPQHF
TGTGCCAGCAGCTTGGAATTCGGACAGGGAAGTGTTCAGCCCCAGCATTTT
>.|.|TRBJ2-1|TRBV15
CATSRDIGQSSYNEQFF
TGTGCCACCAGCAGAGACATTGGACAGAGCTCCTACAATGAGCAGTTCTTC
>.|TRBD2|TRBJ2-3|TRBV5-1
CASRRGLAGGPGDTQYF
TGCGCCAGCAGACGGGGACTAGCGGGAGGGCCGGGAGATACGCAGTATTTT
>once|.|TRBJ1-1|TRBV21-1
CASSKRGSDTEAFF
TGTGCCAGCAGCAAACGAGGGTCCGACACTGAAGCTTTCTTT
>once|.|TRBJ2-3|TRBV2
CASKSATDTQYF
TGTGCCAGCAAAAGCGCCACAGATACGCAGTATTTT
>.|.|TRBJ2-1|TRBV19
CASRGGNEQFF
TGTGCCAGTAGGGGGGGCAATGAGCAGTTCTTC
>.|TRBD1|TRBJ2-1|TRBV19
CASSWDSSYNEQFF
TGTGCCAGTAGCTGGGACAGCTCCTACAATGAGCAGTTCTTC
>.|.|TRBJ2-7|TRBV19
CASSISGAEQYF
TGTGCCAGTAGTATATCAGGGGCTGAGCAGTACTTC
>.|.|TRBJ1-1|TRBV7-9
CASSFRDSGITEAFF
TGTGCCAGCAGCTTCCGGGACTCTGGGATTACTGAAGCTTTCTTT
>.|TRBD2|TRBJ2-1|TRBV27
CASREGLAENNEQFF
TGTGCCAGCAGAGAGGGACTAGCGGAAAACAATGAGCAGTTCTTC
>once|.|TRBJ2-5|TRBV2
CASSEARGGEETQYF
TGTGCCAGCAGTGAAGCGCGAGGGGGAGAAGAGACCCAGTACTTC
>once|.|TRBJ2-1|TRBV15
CATSPTLPDNEQFF
TGTGCCACTTCCCCCACTCTACCCGACAATGAGCAGTTCTTC
>.|.|TRBJ2-5|TRBV5-1
CASSPGTSRQETQYF
TGCGCCAGCAGCCCTGGGACTTCCCGCCAAGAGACCCAGTACTTC
>.|.|TRBJ2-7|TRBV9
CASSANAYEQYF
TGTGCCAGCAGCGCAAATGCCTACGAGCAGTACTTC
>.|.|TRBJ2-7|TRBV23-1
CASRIKDSDYEQYF
TGCGCCAGCAGGATTAAGGACAGCGACTACGAGCAGTACTTC
>.|TRBD1|TRBJ1-5|TRBV2
CASREPTGVSNQPQHF
TGTGCCAGCAGGGAGCCGACAGGGGTCAGCAATCAGCCCCAGCATTTT
>.|.|TRBJ1-3|TRBV5-6
CASSFGQSGNTIYF
TGTGCCAGCAGCTTCGGACAGTCTGGAAACACCATATATTTT
>few|.|TRBJ2-7|TRBV7-8
CASSLFKHEQYF
TGTGCCAGCAGCTTATTTAAGCACGAGCAGTACTTC
>.|.|TRBJ1-1|TRBV25-1
CASRAPGNTEAFF
TGTGCCAGCAGGGCACCGGGGAACACTGAAGCTTTCTTT
>.|TRBD2|TRBJ2-3|TRBV9
CASSAGLAGPTDTQYF
TGTGCCAGCAGCGCTGGACTAGCGGGCCCCACAGATACGCAGTATTTT
>.|.|TRBJ1-1|TRBV14
CASSQGQNTEAFF
TGTGCCAGCAGCCAAGGACAGAATACTGAAGCTTTCTTT